Below, one TCR beta chain is given with its context. The sample is drawn from a study of CD4 T cells in relation to SARS-CoV-2 and coronaviruses. The unexposed donors gave CD4+ T cells in about 2010-2019, prior to COVID-19. Using immunoSEQ multiplex PCR, the repertoire was profiled, and TCRdb retains in-frame clones only, with some absent. The table records some 68,000 clones, 80% to 95% of them present only once. The clonotype originates from a human donor in good health. Sequencing was carried out using naive CD4+ T cells from PBMCs. The subset here: naive CD4+ T cells isolated by negative enrichment.

In DNA, the CDR3 is TGTGCCAGCAGCTTAGCGCAGGGCCGGGGTGGAAACACCATATATTTT. As protein: CASSLAQGRGGNTIYF. The chain uses TRBV7-6 and TRBJ1-3; possible D gene TRBD1, 5 bases. In germline, CDR1 is SGHVS, CDR2 FNYEAQ. The CDR3 loop spans 16 amino acids. The V end was cut by 0 bases, the J end by 3 bases, with 12 bases between.